The rows below give T cell receptor beta chains drawn from one sample of a study of blood T cells in healthy people across ages. TCRdb used MiXCR to reprocess the 5' RACE reads, holding one entry per CDR3 protein. The sample contains some 940,000 distinct CDR3 sequences, approximately 32% of which appear only once. This sample also belongs to another study, concerning T cells of mothers and their children.

What was sequenced was blood. These receptors were obtained from a woman in her 40s in good health. Both conserved end residues are part of each CDR3. Each record gives: clone size, V gene, D gene, J gene, CDR3 DNA, CDR3 protein. A D gene is named only where the DNA matches it firmly. The size of a clone is reported for some rows only, either as once, few or many, or as a class for expanded clones.

-	TRBV9	TRBD1	TRBJ1-1	TGTGCCAGCAGCGCCCACAGGGGGAAGAACACTGAAGCTTTCTTT	CASSAHRGKNTEAFF
many	TRBV24-1	-	TRBJ2-1	TGTGCCACCAGTGATTTTACGGGATCGGCTCCCAATGAGCAGTTCTTC	CATSDFTGSAPNEQFF
-	TRBV6-4	TRBD1	TRBJ2-3	TGTGCCAGCAGTGACGGCCAGGGGGCCAGGTATACGCAGTATTTT	CASSDGQGARYTQYF
-	TRBV4-2	-	TRBJ2-1	TGTGCCAGCAGCCAAGAGGGCGGGGGCCCTCCGGGGAATGAGCAGTTCTTC	CASSQEGGGPPGNEQFF
-	TRBV9	-	TRBJ1-2	TGTGCCAGCAGCGTTGGCAGTTTTCAAGCTAACTATGGCTACACCTTC	CASSVGSFQANYGYTF
many	TRBV11-1	TRBD2	TRBJ2-1	TGTGCCAGCAGCCCGAGATGGACTAGCGGGGGGGCCCATGAGCAGTTCTTC	CASSPRWTSGGAHEQFF
few	TRBV7-2	-	TRBJ2-4	TGTGCCAGCAGCTTAGAGGCGGGGATAGCCAAAAACATTCAGTACTTC	CASSLEAGIAKNIQYF
-	TRBV10-3	TRBD2	TRBJ2-5	TGTGCCATCAGTGAGTCACGAGCGGGGGGGGTTAACAATGAGCAGTACTTC	CAISESRAGGVNNEQYF
few	TRBV5-1	-	TRBJ1-1	TGCGCCAGCAGCGGCGACGGATCCGAAGCTTTCTTT	CASSGDGSEAFF
few	TRBV6-6	TRBD1	TRBJ1-4	TGTGCCAGCACGGGACAGTCGGGTGAAAAACTGTTTTTT	CASTGQSGEKLFF
few	TRBV9	TRBD1	TRBJ2-2	TGTGCCAGCAGCGTAGCCCCGACAGGGACCGGGGAGCTGTTTTTT	CASSVAPTGTGELFF
-	TRBV7-2	-	TRBJ1-1	TGTGCCAGCAGAAAAGATAGGAACACTGAAGCTTTCTTT	CASRKDRNTEAFF
-	TRBV5-1	-	TRBJ1-2	TGCGCCAGCAGCTTAGGGACCGCCGAAAACTATGGCTACACCTTC	CASSLGTAENYGYTF
-	TRBV28	TRBD2	TRBJ2-5	TGTGCCAGCAAGACTAGCGGTACGAGGGGAGAGGCCCAGTACTTC	CASKTSGTRGEAQYF
many	TRBV24-1	-	TRBJ2-3	TGTGCCACCCGGGATTCCAACACAGATACGCAGTATTTT	CATRDSNTDTQYF
-	TRBV7-8	-	TRBJ2-7	TGTACCAGCAGCTTTTCGCGACTCCTATCCTACGAGCAGTACTTC	CTSSFSRLLSYEQYF
many	TRBV12-3/TRBV12-4	TRBD1	TRBJ2-7	TGTGCCAGCAGTTCTAACAGGGGCTTGGCCTACGAGCAGTACTTC	CASSSNRGLAYEQYF
-	TRBV7-2	-	TRBJ2-5	TGTGCCAGCAGCTTGAGGGGGGGGGGAATAGAGACCCAGTACTTC	CASSLRGGGIETQYF
many	TRBV20-1	-	TRBJ1-2	TGCAGTGCTAGATGGGAGGTTCGGGGCTACACCTTC	CSARWEVRGYTF
-	TRBV20-1	TRBD2	TRBJ2-3	TGCAGTGCCCCTGGGACTAGCGGAGATACGCAGTATTTT	CSAPGTSGDTQYF
-	TRBV20-1	TRBD2	TRBJ2-1	TGTAGTGCTCCCGGGACTAGCGGGAGGGATGAGCAGTTCTTC	CSAPGTSGRDEQFF
-	TRBV7-2	-	TRBJ1-2	TGTGCCAGCAGAAATACACGGAACCTCTATGGCTACACCTTC	CASRNTRNLYGYTF
few	TRBV5-1	-	TRBJ2-1	TGCGCCAGCAGCTTGGTTTCGGATGGGCAGTTCTTC	CASSLVSDGQFF
many	TRBV3-1	-	TRBJ2-5	TGTGCCAGCAGCCTAACCCAGACTAGGGGCCAAGAGACCCAGTACTTC	CASSLTQTRGQETQYF
-	TRBV6-5	-	TRBJ1-6	TGTGCCAGCAGTTACGCAGGGAGCTCCTATAATTCACCCCTCCACTTT	CASSYAGSSYNSPLHF
-	TRBV7-8	-	TRBJ2-4	TGTGCCAGCAGCCCCGGACCATCCTACAATGAGCAGTACTTC	CASSPGPSYNEQYF
many	TRBV11-2	-	TRBJ1-2	TGTGCCAGCAGCCTCCTCCCGGGAGGCTACACCTTC	CASSLLPGGYTF
-	TRBV2	-	TRBJ1-1	TGTGCCAACAAAAACCGGGACATTGAAGCTTTCTTT	CANKNRDIEAFF
few	TRBV10-3	-	TRBJ2-7	TGTGCCATCAGTGTAGCGGATACCTACGAGCAGTACTTC	CAISVADTYEQYF
-	TRBV7-7	TRBD1	TRBJ2-1	TGTGCTAGCAGCTTAGGCAGGGGGTTCTACAATGAGCAGTTCTTC	CASSLGRGFYNEQFF
many	TRBV5-1	TRBD2	TRBJ2-7	TGCGCCAGCAGCTTGGGAGGGGACTACGACGAGCAGTACTTC	CASSLGGDYDEQYF
few	TRBV12-3/TRBV12-4	TRBD2	TRBJ2-1	TGTGCCAGCAGTTCCAGGACTAGCGGGGGGCACAATGAGCAGTTCTTC	CASSSRTSGGHNEQFF
many	TRBV6-2/TRBV6-3	-	TRBJ2-7	TGTGCCAGCAGTTACGGGTCATGGGATGAGCAGTACTTC	CASSYGSWDEQYF
-	TRBV6-1	TRBD1	TRBJ2-7	TGTGCCAGCAGTGAAAGGAGGACAGGGACCGAGCAGTACTTC	CASSERRTGTEQYF
-	TRBV5-1	-	TRBJ1-6	TGCGCCAGCGCTACCGGGACAAACTATAATTCACCCCTCCACTTT	CASATGTNYNSPLHF
-	TRBV25-1	TRBD2	TRBJ2-3	TGTGCCAGCAGGGTGGGGGGGACTAGCGTTTCATCTAGCACAGATACGCAGTATTTT	CASRVGGTSVSSSTDTQYF
many	TRBV9	-	TRBJ1-2	TGTGCCAGCACCCCAGGATTGGGAGCTAACTATGGCTACACCTTC	CASTPGLGANYGYTF
-	TRBV20-1	TRBD1	TRBJ1-1	TGCAGTGCTAGAGATCCCGGACAGGGGAGCTCTGAAGCTTTCTTT	CSARDPGQGSSEAFF
many	TRBV7-2	TRBD1	TRBJ2-4	TGTGCCAGCAGCTTAGGATCCCCGGACAGGATGGGGCAAAACATTCAGTACTTC	CASSLGSPDRMGQNIQYF
-	TRBV3-1	-	TRBJ1-4	TGTGCCAGCAGCCATACGCCCGGGGCTAATGAAAAACTGTTTTTT	CASSHTPGANEKLFF
few	TRBV7-9	-	TRBJ2-3	TGTGCCAGCAGCTTAGGTTTAAGGGACGGAGTCACAGATACGCAGTATTTT	CASSLGLRDGVTDTQYF
few	TRBV5-1	-	TRBJ2-7	TGCGCCAGCTCAAGGGGGGATTACAATGAGCAGTACTTC	CASSRGDYNEQYF
-	TRBV5-1	TRBD1	TRBJ1-1	TGCGCCAGCAGCTCCGGGACAGGGGAAGCTTTCTTT	CASSSGTGEAFF
-	TRBV4-1	-	TRBJ2-1	TGCGCCAGCAGCCAAGTACTCGGGAGTCGGGATGAGCAGTTCTTC	CASSQVLGSRDEQFF
few	TRBV24-1	-	TRBJ2-4	TGTGCCGCCAGTGATAGACAGAGGCGGCAGTACTTC	CAASDRQRRQYF
-	TRBV9	TRBD1	TRBJ1-6	TGTGCCAGCAGCGTCAAGGGACAGGCAAATTCACCCCTCCACTTT	CASSVKGQANSPLHF
-	TRBV7-9	TRBD1	TRBJ1-4	TGTGCCAGCAGCTCCGGGCAACAGGGGAATGAAAAACTGTTTTTT	CASSSGQQGNEKLFF
-	TRBV7-2	-	TRBJ2-3	TGTGCCAGCAGCGCGAGGGCAGGGGGGTTAGATACGCAGTATTTT	CASSARAGGLDTQYF
-	TRBV7-2	TRBD2	TRBJ2-5	TGTGCCAGCAGGACCACTAGCGGGACTGCGGAGACCCAGTACTTC	CASRTTSGTAETQYF
-	TRBV20-1	-	TRBJ2-7	TGCAGTGCCGCCCGCCAGGGCGAGCAGTACTTC	CSAARQGEQYF
-	TRBV15	-	TRBJ2-1	TGTGCCACCAGCAGAGGGGCAGGGGCCCCCTACGAGCAGTTCTTC	CATSRGAGAPYEQFF
many	TRBV27	-	TRBJ2-1	TGTGCCAGCAGTTTAACTGGGCTCTACAATGAGCAGTTCTTC	CASSLTGLYNEQFF
few	TRBV4-3	-	TRBJ1-1	TGCGCCAGCAGCCAAGAGCTTTGGGAAGGGCTAGCGAACACTGAAGCTTTCTTT	CASSQELWEGLANTEAFF
many	TRBV29-1	-	TRBJ1-5	TGCAGCGTTGTTCTCAATCCCAATCAGCCCCAGCATTTT	CSVVLNPNQPQHF
-	TRBV28	-	TRBJ2-3	TGTGCCAGCAGCCGGCCACTTGCAGATACGCAGTATTTT	CASSRPLADTQYF
many	TRBV20-1	-	TRBJ1-1	TGCAGTGCTAGAGCCCTACGGGGGATGAACACTGAAGCTTTCTTT	CSARALRGMNTEAFF
-	TRBV29-1	TRBD2	TRBJ2-1	TGCAGCGTTGAGCGGGGGGGCCTGTGGGACAATGAGCAGTTCTTC	CSVERGGLWDNEQFF